These 6 T cell receptor beta chains originate from one sample sequenced in a study of radiotherapy plus CTLA-4 blockade in lung cancer. TCRdb keeps only in-frame clones here, not all; method: immunoSEQ multiplex PCR. Of about 38,000 clones listed, about 73% are singletons. Specimen: peripheral blood, collected from a patient treated with radiotherapy plus ipilimumab. The receptor set was obtained from a human donor with non-small cell lung cancer who had stable disease on radiotherapy plus ipilimumab.

The rearrangement uses TRBV15 and TRBJ2-1, with 9 bases matching TRBD2. CDR3 length: 16 amino acids. The V segment lost 1 base and the J segment 4 bases; nucleotides outside the gene matches: 5. Germline CDR1 LNHNV, CDR2 YYDKDF (reference sequence). CDR3 loop: CATSRVGGGVYNEQFF. For the CDR3, the DNA is TGTGCCACCAGCAGAGTAGGCGGGGGGGTTTACAATGAGCAGTTCTTC.

V is TRBV11-2 and J is TRBJ1-5; no firm D call. This CDR3 comprises 13 residues. The V end lost 0 bases, the J end lost 3 bases, and 3 bases lay between the germline ends. Germline V gene lookup returns CDR1 SGHAT and CDR2 FQNNGV. CDR3 amino acids: CASSLDLNQPQHF. For the CDR3, the DNA is TGTGCCAGCAGCTTAGATCTCAATCAGCCCCAGCATTTT.

V and J are TRBV5-4 and TRBJ1-2; 7 bases map to TRBD1. The germline V gene encodes CDR1 SGHNT and CDR2 YYREEE (reference sequence). V was clipped by 0 bases and J by 6 bases; unmatched bases: 8. The CDR3 is 15 amino acids. The CDR3 reads CASSLGTGVRDGYTF. For the CDR3, the DNA is TGTGCCAGCAGCTTGGGAACAGGGGTAAGGGATGGCTACACCTTC. Drawing the rest from reference TRBV5-4 and TRBJ1-2, the complete variable domain is ETGVTQSPTHLIKTRGQQVTLRCSSQSGHNTVSWYQQALGQGPQFIFQYYREEENGRGNFPPRFSGLQFPNYSSELNVNALELDDSALYLCASSLGTGVRDGYTFGSGTRLTVV.

This chain connects TRBV7-2 to TRBJ2-7; possibly TRBD1 for D (5 bases). The length of the CDR3 is 14 residues. Trimming stripped 3 bases from V and 3 bases from J, with 12 bases between. Germline assignment: CDR1 SGHTA and CDR2 FQGNSA. CDR3: CASSLKAGNYEQYF. The CDR3 DNA reads as TGTGCCAGCAGCTTGAAGGCAGGGAACTACGAGCAGTACTTC.

V is TRBV9 and J is TRBJ1-2; the D gene is possibly TRBD1 (5 bases). V was shortened by 6 bases and J by 7 bases, with 19 bases between the two germline ends. CDR1 is SGDLS, CDR2 YYNGEE, per germline. The CDR3 is 14 residues long. The CDR3 coding sequence is TGTGCCAGCACTAAAAGCGGGGGACCTCTTGGCTACACCTTC. Translating gives CASTKSGGPLGYTF.

The table lists this clone with a few counts. The V gene is TRBV7-9, the J gene TRBJ1-5, with 10 positions matching TRBD1. Unmatched junction bases numbered 7, after V lost 4 bases and J lost 7 bases. CDR1 and CDR2 (germline): SEHNR, FQNEAQ (reference sequence). CDR3 size: 15 residues. In nucleotides, the CDR3 is TGTGCCAGCAGCTCGACAGGGGGCGCGGAGCAGCCCCAGCATTTT. Residues: CASSSTGGAEQPQHF.